A single sample gave rise to the 28 T cell receptor beta chains below, sequenced in a study of T cell responses to AZD1222 COVID-19 vaccine. Sequenced by immunoSEQ multiplex PCR; TCRdb stores in-frame clones only, minus some. This sample has over 55,000 clones, with 84% found just once. The sequences come from peripheral blood, collected on day 0 of AZD1222 vaccination. These receptors were obtained from an adult in good health.

The V gene is TRBV14, the J gene TRBJ1-6; weak D call: TRBD1 (5 bases). Germline V gives CDR1 SGHDN, CDR2 FVKESK. This CDR3 region has 16 residues. The V end was cut by 5 bases, the J end by 9 bases, with 20 bases between. The CDR3: CASSNRDGGSRSPLHF. In DNA, the CDR3 is TGTGCCAGCAGCAATAGGGACGGTGGGTCCCGTTCACCCCTCCACTTT.

This chain joins TRBV27 and TRBJ1-4, with 7 bases aligning to TRBD1. The CDR3 length is 14 residues. Germline V gene sequence: CDR1 MNHEY, CDR2 SMNVEV (reference sequence). Trimming cost V 6 bases and J 10 bases; bases outside gene matches: 11. The CDR3 DNA is TGTGCCAGCAGACCCGGGACAGCTTCGGGAAAACTGTTTTTT. Translated, it gives CASRPGTASGKLFF. The whole variable domain, remainder taken from reference TRBV27 and TRBJ1-4, is EAQVTQNPRYLITVTGKKLTVTCSQNMNHEYMSWYRQDPGLGLRQIYYSMNVEVTDKGDVPEGYKVSRKEKRNFPLILESPSPNQTSLYFCASRPGTASGKLFFGSGTQLSVL.

The CDR3 coding sequence is TGTGCCAGCAGCTTCGGCGGGCGGGGTACGGCCTACGAGCAGTACTTC. Translation gives CASSFGGRGTAYEQYF. The chain uses TRBV5-4 and TRBJ2-7; TRBD2 is a possible D gene (6 bases). The V gene lost 2 bases and the J gene lost 2 bases, with 17 bases spanning the gap. The V gene's germline CDR1 is SGHNT and CDR2 YYREEE (reference sequence). CDR3 length equals 16 residues.

V gene TRBV5-6 combines with J gene TRBJ1-1, with 8 bases aligning to TRBD1. This CDR3 has 13 amino acids. The trim removed 5 bases at V and 7 bases at J, leaving 7 bases unmatched. The germline V gene has CDR1 SGHDT and CDR2 YYEEEE. DNA for the CDR3: TGTGCCAGCAGGGATGGACAGGGTATTGAAGCTTTCTTT. Its protein product is CASRDGQGIEAFF.

This chain links TRBV11-2 with TRBJ1-1; no definite D call. V lost 1 base, J lost 0 bases, and 15 bases lay in between. CDR1 is SGHAT, CDR2 FQNNGV, per germline. This CDR3 has 17 amino acids. In DNA, the CDR3 is TGTGCCAGCAGCTTAGGCCTAGGCCAACGGCTGAACACTGAAGCTTTCTTT. As protein: CASSLGLGQRLNTEAFF.

Here the CDR3 reads CASSQKTIAGRGTYEQYF. CDR3 coding DNA: TGCGCCAGCAGCCAAAAGACCATAGCGGGCAGGGGGACCTACGAGCAGTACTTC. The chain is built from TRBV4-1 and TRBJ2-7, with D tentatively TRBD1 or TRBD2 (7 bases each). The CDR3 consists of 18 residues. Germline V gene data show CDR1 as MGHRA and CDR2 as YSYEKL. Between the trimmed V and J ends, which lost 2 bases and 2 bases, there was a span of 22 bases.

The V gene is TRBV9, the J gene TRBJ2-2; no reliable D call. Trimming shortened V by 3 bases and J by 1 base, and 7 bases separated the two germline ends. There are 14 residues in the CDR3. Germline CDR1 reads SGDLS; CDR2 reads YYNGEE. In nucleotides, the CDR3 is TGTGCCAGCAGCGCCCGACGGAACACCGGGGAGCTGTTTTTT. It is translated as CASSARRNTGELFF.

The V call is TRBV23-1, the J call TRBJ2-7; D might be TRBD1 (6 bases). TRBV23-1 is an ORF for which the function is uncertain. The CDR3 has 14 residues. Trimming pared 6 bases from V and 5 bases from J, leaving 17 bases between. DNA for the CDR3: TGCGCCAGCAGCCCCCCCCAGGGGAACAACGAGCAGTACTTC. It encodes CASSPPQGNNEQYF.

The rearrangement joins TRBV9 to TRBJ2-2; 8 nucleotides align to TRBD2. Germline V CDR1 and CDR2: SGDLS, YYNGEE. There are 15 residues in the CDR3. V shed 4 bases and J 2 bases; nucleotides not matched to a gene: 4. CDR3 DNA: TGTGCCAGCAGCCTTAGCGGGGCCAACACCGGGGAGCTGTTTTTT. It codes for CASSLSGANTGELFF.

This clone has more than one count but fewer than ten. The chain combines TRBV11-2 with TRBJ2-7; D remains ambiguous. This CDR3 contains 13 residues. Germline V CDR1 and CDR2: SGHAT, FQNNGV. Trimming took off 1 base at V and 3 bases at J, with 7 bases between the two ends. The CDR3 reads CASSLAQDYEQYF. The CDR3, as DNA: TGTGCCAGCAGCTTAGCCCAGGACTACGAGCAGTACTTC.

A word on this clone: Different DNA sequences within this sample yield the same CDR3. The chain employs TRBV4-3 and TRBJ1-4; perhaps TRBD1 as D (5 bases). CDR1 and CDR2 (germline): LGHNA, YSLEER. V shed 1 base and J shed 8 bases, with 11 bases lying between them. This CDR3 is built from 14 residues. The CDR3 reads CASSQGQRDEKLFF. In nucleotides, the CDR3 is TGCGCCAGCAGCCAAGGACAGCGAGACGAAAAACTGTTTTTT.

This rearrangement joins TRBV2 to TRBJ1-6, with D possibly matching TRBD1 (6 bases). Germline values: CDR1 SNHLY, CDR2 FYNNEI. The V gene lost 5 bases and the J gene lost 5 bases, with 13 bases spanning the gap. The CDR3 sequence is 15 residues long. This CDR3 is CASSPPRGDNSPLHF. CDR3 in DNA: TGTGCCAGCAGTCCGCCAAGGGGGGATAATTCACCCCTCCACTTT.

The chain has TRBV6-5 and TRBJ2-7; 8 bases line up with TRBD2. J lost 3 bases, V lost 10 bases, and 5 bases had no gene match. The CDR3 length is 12 residues. Per germline, CDR1 MNHEY and CDR2 SVGAGI. Written as DNA, the CDR3 is TGTGCCACGACCGGGACTAGCTACGAGCAGTACTTC. This codes for CATTGTSYEQYF.

This rearrangement joins TRBV6-1 to TRBJ1-5; D gene uncertain. V was cut by 3 bases and J by 6 bases, with 9 bases left in between. Germline V gene sequence: CDR1 MNHNS, CDR2 SASEGT. The length of the CDR3 is 13 residues. CDR3 coding DNA: TGTGCCAGCAGTGATCTCGGGGTTCAGCCCCAGCATTTT. Translating it yields CASSDLGVQPQHF.

This clone was observed a single time. CDR3 bases: TGTGCCAGCAGTGAATGGGACAGGCCGGATCGCGGTGAGCAGTTCTTC. Its translation: CASSEWDRPDRGEQFF. The chain carries TRBV6-4 and TRBJ2-1, with 8 bases lining up with TRBD1. This CDR3 has 16 amino acids. J gave up 9 bases and V 3 bases, and 13 bases lay outside the gene matches. Looked up from germline, CDR1 is MRHNA and CDR2 is SNTAGT.

CDR3 loop: CASSLGSFATNEKLFF. The CDR3 DNA is TGTGCCAGCAGCTTAGGAAGCTTTGCAACTAATGAAAAACTGTTTTTT. The chain links TRBV11-2 to TRBJ1-4, with no clear D. The V gene lost 1 base and the J gene lost 0 bases, with 9 bases spanning the gap. This CDR3 spans 16 amino acids. Germline V gene lookup returns CDR1 SGHAT and CDR2 FQNNGV.

The chain combines TRBV11-2 with TRBJ1-3, with 7 bases fitting TRBD1. Germline trimming cut 5 bases from V and 2 bases from J; bases unmatched to any gene: 6. The CDR3 spans 15 residues. Germline V gene sequence: CDR1 SGHAT, CDR2 FQNNGV. The chain's CDR3 is CASSAIQGTGNTIYF. The CDR3 DNA is TGTGCCAGCAGCGCCATACAGGGGACTGGAAACACCATATATTTT.

This chain uses TRBV27 with TRBJ2-5, with 10 bases that match TRBD2. V lost 8 bases to trimming and J lost 5 bases; unmatched junction nucleotides: 11. The CDR3 consists of 15 residues. Germline-derived CDR1 and CDR2 are MNHEY and SMNVEV (reference sequence). CDR3 amino acids: CASGRASGGGETQYF. The CDR3 DNA sequence: TGTGCCAGCGGGAGGGCTAGCGGGGGAGGGGAGACCCAGTACTTC.

The rearrangement uses TRBV18 and TRBJ1-1; D gene unclear. The CDR3 runs to 15 residues. The germline V gene has CDR1 KGHSH and CDR2 LQKENI. Deletions cut 3 bases from V and 3 bases from J, with 14 bases between. CDR3 region: CASSPPGSGDTEAFF. The CDR3 DNA is TGTGCCAGCTCACCCCCCGGGTCCGGGGACACTGAAGCTTTCTTT.

The CDR3 DNA reads TGTGCCAGCAGTTTGACAACGCCTGAGCAGTACTTC. It codes for CASSLTTPEQYF. The chain is built from TRBV12-3 or TRBV12-4 and TRBJ2-7, with unresolved D. Trimming pared 3 bases from V and 7 bases from J, leaving 10 bases between. The CDR3 has 12 amino acids.

CDR3 nucleotides: TGTGCCAGCAGTTTTCTAGAGGGGGCGCGAACAACGGGATTCCAAGACTCTGGAAACACCATATATTTT. Its translation: CASSFLEGARTTGFQDSGNTIYF. This chain links TRBV27 with TRBJ1-3, with 7 bases aligning to TRBD1. Germline V gene lookup returns CDR1 MNHEY and CDR2 SMNVEV (reference sequence). The trim removed 3 bases at V and 0 bases at J, leaving 26 bases unmatched. CDR3 length: 23 amino acids.

The CDR3, as DNA: TGTGCCAGCAGCTTCAACCGGGATCAAGAGACCCAGTACTTC. Amino acids: CASSFNRDQETQYF. The gene calls are TRBV7-2 and TRBJ2-5; a weak D match, TRBD2 (5 bases). The CDR3 totals 14 residues. V was clipped by 3 bases and J by 2 bases, with 10 bases between them. The germline gives CDR1 SGHTA, CDR2 FQGNSA.

V usage is TRBV6-6 and J usage is TRBJ1-5; D gene uncertain. Deletions cut 5 bases from V and 0 bases from J, with 17 bases between. The CDR3 contains 17 residues. Germline loops: CDR1 MNHNY, CDR2 SVGAGI (reference sequence). This CDR3 reads CASSPRAGLNSNQPQHF. The CDR3 DNA follows: TGTGCCAGCAGTCCGCGGGCAGGCCTTAATAGCAATCAGCCCCAGCATTTT.

The chain is built from TRBV19 and TRBJ1-6; D gene ambiguous. The CDR3 loop spans 14 amino acids. The germline CDR1 and CDR2 sequences are LNHDA and SQIVND (reference sequence). Trimming took off 3 bases at V and 9 bases at J, with 12 bases between the two ends. The chain's CDR3 is CASSMMVWASPLHF. CDR3 bases: TGTGCCAGTAGTATGATGGTCTGGGCTTCACCCCTCCACTTT.

The rearrangement uses TRBV20-1 and TRBJ1-2; perhaps TRBD1 as D (5 bases). The CDR3 length is 11 residues. The germline gives CDR1 DFQATT, CDR2 SNEGSKA (reference sequence). The DNA of the CDR3 is TGCAGAGTTACAGGAACGGATGGCTACACCTTC. Translating gives CRVTGTDGYTF.

This chain uses TRBV6-1 with TRBJ2-5; D not certain. Trimming pared 1 base from V and 5 bases from J, leaving 2 bases between. The CDR3 has 11 residues. The germline V gene has CDR1 MNHNS and CDR2 SASEGT. In DNA form, the CDR3 reads TGTGCCAGCAGTGAAGAGGAGACCCAGTACTTC. Translated: CASSEEETQYF.

The CDR3 coding sequence is TGTGCCACCAGTGATTCGGGGGGCTCCTATGGCTACACCTTC. It encodes CATSDSGGSYGYTF. The chain is built from TRBV24-1 and TRBJ1-2, with a tentative D call TRBD1 (6 bases). The V end lost 2 bases, the J end lost 4 bases, and 10 bases lay between the germline ends. Germline V gene data show CDR1 as KGHDR and CDR2 as SFDVKD. This CDR3 has 14 residues.

V and J are TRBV9 and TRBJ2-5; unclear D gene. CDR1 is SGDLS, CDR2 YYNGEE, per germline. V was trimmed by 0 bases and J by 3 bases, leaving 6 bases between them. The CDR3 consists of 13 residues. The CDR3 spells CASSVASEETQYF. CDR3 coding DNA: TGTGCCAGCAGCGTAGCCTCAGAAGAGACCCAGTACTTC.